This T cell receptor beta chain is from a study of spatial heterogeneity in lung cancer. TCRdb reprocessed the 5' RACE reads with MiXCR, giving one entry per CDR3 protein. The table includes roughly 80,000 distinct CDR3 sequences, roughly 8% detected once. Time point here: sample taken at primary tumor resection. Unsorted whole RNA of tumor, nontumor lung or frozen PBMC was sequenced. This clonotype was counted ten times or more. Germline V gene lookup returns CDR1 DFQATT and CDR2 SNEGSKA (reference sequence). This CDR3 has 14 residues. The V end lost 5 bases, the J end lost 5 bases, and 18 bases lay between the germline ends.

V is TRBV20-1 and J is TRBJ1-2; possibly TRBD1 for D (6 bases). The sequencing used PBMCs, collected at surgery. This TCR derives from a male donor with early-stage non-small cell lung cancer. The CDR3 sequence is CSAEGGRVEYGYTF. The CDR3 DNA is TGCAGTGCTGAGGGGGGCAGAGTTGAATATGGCTACACCTTC.